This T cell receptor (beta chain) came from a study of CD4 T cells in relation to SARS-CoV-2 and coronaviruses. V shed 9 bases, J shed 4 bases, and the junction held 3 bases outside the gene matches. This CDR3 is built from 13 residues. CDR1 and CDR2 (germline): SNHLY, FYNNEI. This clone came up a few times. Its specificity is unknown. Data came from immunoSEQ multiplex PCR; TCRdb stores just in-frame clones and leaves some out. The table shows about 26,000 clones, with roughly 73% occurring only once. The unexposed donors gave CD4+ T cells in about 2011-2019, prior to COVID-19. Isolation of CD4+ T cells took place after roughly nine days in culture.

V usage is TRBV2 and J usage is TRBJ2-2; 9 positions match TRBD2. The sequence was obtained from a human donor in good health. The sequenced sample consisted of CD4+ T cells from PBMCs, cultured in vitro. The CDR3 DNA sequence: TGTGCCAGTACTAGCGGGTTCACCGGGGAGCTGTTTTTT. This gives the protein CASTSGFTGELFF.